The next 11 T cell receptor beta chains were all read from a single sample in a study of type 1 and type 2 diabetes patients. Genomic DNA was the PCR template. Multiplex PCR with 30 forward and 13 reverse primers amplified the TCR beta CDR3. One entry per CDR3 protein results from TCRdb running MiXCR on the multiplex PCR reads. The table shows about 290,000 distinct CDR3 sequences, with roughly 50% occurring only once. The sample taken for sequencing was peripheral blood mononuclear cells (PBMCs). The receptors derive from a young man with type 2 diabetes.

The rearrangement joins TRBV6-1 to TRBJ2-7; D gene ambiguous. V gave up 3 bases and J gave up 3 bases, with 9 bases separating them. The CDR3 is 13 amino acids. Germline CDR1 and CDR2: MNHNS and SASEGT. In nucleotides, the CDR3 is TGTGCCAGCAGTGAGGGAATTAGCTACGAGCAGTACTTC. This encodes CASSEGISYEQYF.

This clonotype was recorded a few times. This sequence joins TRBV12-5 and TRBJ2-1; 14 positions agree with TRBD2. Germline CDR1 LGHNT, CDR2 FRNRAP. This CDR3 has 17 amino acids. Trimming at V came to 5 bases and at J to 2 bases, leaving 5 bases not matched to a gene. The CDR3 here is CASGRGTSGGPYNEQFF. DNA of the CDR3: TGTGCTAGTGGTCGGGGGACTAGCGGGGGTCCCTACAATGAGCAGTTCTTC.

In its sample, this clonotype was seen once. The chain joins TRBV20-1 to TRBJ1-5; D unclear. This CDR3 spans 12 amino acids. Per germline, CDR1 DFQATT and CDR2 SNEGSKA (reference sequence). Trimming stripped 6 bases from V and 4 bases from J, with 10 bases between. The DNA of the CDR3 is TGCAGTGCCCTCCCGGGGAATCAGCCCCAGCATTTT. As protein: CSALPGNQPQHF.

As regards this clonotype: At one of its ends the junction is not consistent with the germline gene, which may arise from a read error. The V gene is TRBV7-2, the J gene TRBJ1-2, with D unresolved. Germline CDR1 and CDR2: SGHTA and FQGNSA. This CDR3 region has 17 residues. This CDR3 is CASSHLPPSGSDYGYTF. CDR3 nucleotides: TGCGCCAGCAGCCATTTGCCCCCTTCGGGGTCTGACTATGGCTACACCTTC.

The chain employs TRBV7-2 and TRBJ2-7, with D possibly TRBD2 on 6 matching bases. V lost 5 bases, J lost 5 bases, and 13 bases lay in between. Germline lookup yields CDR1 SGHTA and CDR2 FQGNSA. The CDR3 is 13 amino acids. As DNA, the CDR3 is TGTGCCAGCAGCCCCGGAGGGGACGACGAGCAGTACTTC. Protein product: CASSPGGDDEQYF.

This clonotype was seen repeatedly, ten times or more. The chain recombines TRBV15 with TRBJ1-2, with 9 bases identical to TRBD1. The CDR3 covers 15 residues. The V gene's germline CDR1 is LNHNV and CDR2 YYDKDF (reference sequence). Germline trimming cut 5 bases from V and 3 bases from J; bases unmatched to any gene: 7. CDR3 in amino acids: CATSASRDRDYGYTF. CDR3 bases: TGTGCCACCAGCGCAAGCCGGGACAGGGACTATGGCTACACCTTC.

This clonotype appeared a few times. This chain uses TRBV27 with TRBJ1-2; the D gene is possibly TRBD1 (5 bases). Trimming took off 0 bases at V and 4 bases at J, with 6 bases between the two ends. The CDR3 is 13 residues long. In germline, CDR1 is MNHEY, CDR2 SMNVEV (reference sequence). The CDR3 sequence is CASSLSGAYGYTF. Here the CDR3 DNA reads TGTGCCAGCAGTTTATCAGGGGCCTATGGCTACACCTTC.

This clonotype showed up just a few times. The J gene is TRBJ1-6, the V gene TRBV19, with D hard to call. Germline V gives CDR1 LNHDA, CDR2 SQIVND (reference sequence). The CDR3 covers 14 residues. V was clipped by 4 bases and J by 9 bases, with 13 bases between them. The DNA of the CDR3 is TGTGCCAGTAGTACTCCGACGGGTGGTTCACCCCTCCACTTT. It codes for CASSTPTGGSPLHF.

This chain connects TRBV12-3 or TRBV12-4 to TRBJ2-7; perhaps D is TRBD1 or TRBD2 (5 bases each). The CDR3 length is 14 residues. Trimming removed 5 bases from V and 4 bases from J, with 15 bases in between. The CDR3 sequence is CASSGDSGMYEQYF. CDR3 bases: TGTGCCAGCAGTGGAGACAGCGGTATGTACGAGCAGTACTTC.

The chain combines TRBV6-5 with TRBJ1-2; D unclear. The CDR3 contains 15 residues. The ends were cut back, 2 bases at V and 3 bases at J, with 13 bases in the middle. Germline assignment: CDR1 MNHEY and CDR2 SVGAGI. The CDR3 loop is CASSYVVGRDYGYTF. The CDR3 DNA is TGTGCCAGCAGTTACGTTGTAGGACGGGACTATGGCTACACCTTC.

The rearrangement links TRBV10-3 to TRBJ1-4; 8 bases are a match to TRBD1. V lost 3 bases to trimming and J lost 8 bases; unmatched junction nucleotides: 2. CDR3 length equals 13 residues. Germline CDR1 ENHRY, CDR2 SYGVKD. CDR3 DNA: TGTGCCATCAGTGAACGACAGGGGGAAAAACTGTTTTTT. Translation: CAISERQGEKLFF.